The rows below give T cell receptor beta chains drawn from one sample of a study of breast tumors, draining lymph nodes, adjacent tissues. TCRdb re-called the multiplex PCR reads through MiXCR, storing one row per CDR3 protein. The sample holds about 35,000 distinct CDR3 sequences; around a third are singletons and the top ten take approximately 11%. Sequenced material: breast tumor tissue. The receptors here all came from a female donor with breast cancer. Some clones in this sample may be carry-over from other donors' samples. Both conserved end residues are part of each CDR3. The order of the fields is J gene, D gene, V gene, clone size, CDR3 protein, CDR3 DNA. A D gene is named only where the DNA matches it firmly. Rows may omit the clone size; those that give it use once, few, many or a size class.

TRBJ2-7,TRBD2,TRBV4-2,many,CASSQDSGSSYEQYF,TGTGCCAGCAGCCAAGATAGCGGGAGCTCCTACGAGCAGTACTTC
TRBJ1-5,NA,TRBV30,NA,CAWGGQGNQPQHF,TGTGCCTGGGGGGGCCAGGGCAATCAGCCCCAGCATTTT
TRBJ2-3,NA,TRBV6-1,many,CASSDSRRITADTQYF,TGTGCCAGCAGTGATTCCCGGCGAATAACCGCAGATACGCAGTATTTT
TRBJ2-1,NA,TRBV12-3/TRBV12-4,many,CASSFSLHNEQFF,TGTGCCAGCAGTTTTAGTCTACACAATGAGCAGTTCTTC
TRBJ2-3,TRBD1,TRBV13,once,CASSLGPGTGGTDTQYF,TGTGCCAGCAGCTTAGGCCCTGGGACAGGGGGCACAGATACGCAGTATTTT
TRBJ1-6,NA,TRBV6-1,many,CASTWAGSYNSPLHF,TGTGCCAGCACTTGGGCTGGCTCCTATAATTCACCCCTCCACTTT
TRBJ2-3,NA,TRBV6-1,many,CASSETQIGSSTDTQYF,TGTGCCAGCAGTGAAACCCAAATCGGTTCTAGCACAGATACGCAGTATTTT
TRBJ2-5,TRBD2,TRBV20-1,NA,CSASSSGSSETQYF,TGCAGTGCTAGCTCTAGCGGGAGTAGTGAGACCCAGTACTTC
TRBJ2-7,NA,TRBV25-1,many,CASSRVYEQYF,TGTGCCAGCAGTAGGGTTTACGAGCAGTACTTC
TRBJ2-3,NA,TRBV29-1,once,CSVGHGADTQYF,TGCAGCGTCGGACACGGGGCAGATACGCAGTATTTT
TRBJ1-1,NA,TRBV9,NA,CASSAGGTEAFF,TGTGCCAGCAGCGCAGGAGGGACTGAAGCTTTCTTT
TRBJ1-1,NA,TRBV27,few,CASSRYRENTEAFF,TGTGCCAGCAGTAGATACAGAGAGAACACTGAAGCTTTCTTT
TRBJ2-5,NA,TRBV7-8,many,CASRSSGSLGETQYF,TGTGCCAGCAGAAGTAGCGGATCCCTCGGGGAGACCCAGTACTTC
TRBJ1-2,NA,TRBV6-6,many,CASSTLQGLGYGYTF,TGTGCCAGCAGTACCCTACAGGGATTGGGCTATGGCTACACCTTC
TRBJ1-2,NA,TRBV20-1,NA,CSASRAEGGSYTF,TGCAGTGCCAGCAGGGCTGAGGGGGGGAGCTACACCTTC
TRBJ2-5,NA,TRBV20-1,NA,CSATRTVQETQYF,TGCAGTGCTACTAGGACAGTTCAAGAGACCCAGTACTTC
TRBJ1-2,NA,TRBV20-1,many,CSAKERGGNYGYTF,TGCAGTGCTAAAGAGAGAGGGGGAAACTATGGCTACACCTTC
TRBJ2-7,NA,TRBV2,many,CASKENSGALSYEQYF,TGTGCCAGCAAGGAGAATAGCGGAGCTCTCTCCTACGAGCAGTACTTC
TRBJ1-4,TRBD1,TRBV20-1,many,CSARDMTGGFREKLFF,TGCAGTGCTAGAGATATGACAGGGGGGTTTAGGGAAAAACTGTTTTTT
TRBJ2-3,TRBD2,TRBV20-1,NA,CSARDLLAGVITDTQYF,TGCAGTGCTAGAGATCTCTTGGCGGGAGTGATTACAGATACGCAGTATTTT
TRBJ2-3,NA,TRBV9,NA,CASSSPEGGGITGTQYF,TGTGCCAGCAGCTCCCCCGAGGGGGGAGGGATCACAGGTACGCAGTATTTT
TRBJ2-2,TRBD2,TRBV12-3/TRBV12-4,few,CASTPNPSGRSANTGELFF,TGTGCCAGCACCCCAAACCCTAGCGGGAGATCTGCGAACACCGGGGAGCTGTTTTTT
TRBJ1-2,NA,TRBV20-1,many,CSALLRDTYGYTF,TGCAGTGCACTTCTCCGGGACACCTATGGCTACACCTTC
TRBJ2-1,TRBD1,TRBV20-1,NA,CSASAGTGSYNEQFF,TGCAGTGCCAGCGCCGGGACAGGGTCCTACAATGAGCAGTTCTTC
TRBJ2-7,TRBD2,TRBV7-2,many,CASSLVASGSGYEQYF,TGTGCCAGCAGCTTAGTGGCTAGCGGGAGCGGTTACGAGCAGTACTTC
TRBJ2-6,NA,TRBV2,NA,CASSSASGANVLTF,TGTGCCAGCAGTTCAGCATCTGGGGCCAACGTCCTGACTTTC
TRBJ2-5,TRBD2,TRBV5-1,many,CASSLGLIAGGLKRETQYF,TGCGCCAGCAGCTTGGGGCTTATAGCGGGAGGCCTGAAGCGAGAGACCCAGTACTTC
TRBJ2-7,NA,TRBV3-1,few,CASSQGNGAQYF,TGTGCCAGCAGCCAGGGGAACGGAGCGCAGTACTTC
TRBJ2-7,TRBD2,TRBV29-1,many,CSVTGTSGRSYEQYF,TGCAGCGTGACCGGGACTAGCGGGAGGTCCTACGAGCAGTACTTC
TRBJ2-7,TRBD2,TRBV2,many,CASSVVSGTTYEQYF,TGTGCCAGCAGTGTCGTTAGCGGGACGACCTACGAGCAGTACTTC
TRBJ2-3,NA,TRBV14,many,CASSQISTDTQYF,TGTGCCAGCAGCCAAATTAGCACAGATACGCAGTATTTT
TRBJ1-2,NA,TRBV19,many,CASFDRGYGYTF,TGTGCCAGTTTTGATCGCGGCTATGGCTACACCTTC